What follows are 10 T cell receptor beta chains derived from one specimen sequenced in a study of cytomegalovirus exposure and HLA in healthy donors. The PCR contained 60 Vbeta and 13 Jbeta primers. Generated by immunoSEQ multiplex PCR, the TCRdb table keeps only in-frame clones and is missing some. Here the sample spans under 70,000 clones, approximately 70% being singletons. The sample comprised PBMCs. The receptors shown here come from a woman in her sixties or seventies in good health and CMV-seropositive.

The gene calls are TRBV27 and TRBJ2-7, with 8 bases identical to TRBD1. The CDR3 has 12 residues. CDR1 and CDR2 (germline): MNHEY, SMNVEV (reference sequence). V lost 5 bases, J lost 7 bases, and 4 bases stayed unmatched. The CDR3 DNA sequence: TGTGCCAGCAGTGTCACAGGGGGGGAGCAGTACTTC. This codes for CASSVTGGEQYF.

This rearrangement joins TRBV5-8 to TRBJ1-6; the D is unclear. The ends were cut back, 6 bases at V and 0 bases at J, with 10 bases in the middle. There are 15 residues in the CDR3. In germline, CDR1 is SGHTS, CDR2 YDEGEE. The CDR3 bases are TGTGCCAGCATATTTACAAGCTCCTATAATTCACCCCTCCACTTT. It is translated as CASIFTSSYNSPLHF.

This clone has more than one count but fewer than ten. The chain recombines TRBV5-1 with TRBJ1-6; D is possibly TRBD1 (6 bases). This CDR3 has 15 amino acids. V dropped 4 bases and J dropped 8 bases, with 16 bases sitting between them. Germline lookup yields CDR1 SGHRS and CDR2 YFSETQ. Here the CDR3 reads CASSPAGGSDSPLHF. Here the CDR3 DNA reads TGCGCCAGCAGCCCGGCGGGGGGCTCGGATTCACCCCTCCACTTT.

CDR3 DNA: TGTGCCAGCAGGTCATCACCGCCGGACACAGCTAACTATGGCTACACCTTC. Translated: CASRSSPPDTANYGYTF. J is TRBJ1-2 and V is TRBV13; tentatively, D is TRBD1 (5 bases). Germline V CDR1 and CDR2: PRHDT, FYEKMQ (reference sequence). This CDR3 is built from 17 residues. Trimming stripped 6 bases from V and 0 bases from J, with 20 bases between.

CDR3 DNA: TGCGCCAGCAGCTCGCCCCAAAAGGGGAGCACAGATACGCAGTATTTT. Protein: CASSSPQKGSTDTQYF. V gene TRBV5-1 combines with J gene TRBJ2-3; D perhaps matches TRBD1 (5 bases). The CDR3 covers 16 residues. V lost 3 bases and J 0 bases, leaving 14 bases between the germline ends. The V gene's germline CDR1 is SGHRS and CDR2 YFSETQ.

This rearrangement joins TRBV9 to TRBJ1-1, with TRBD1 matching 8 bases. Germline CDR1 is SGDLS and CDR2 is YYNGEE. This CDR3 has 16 residues. The junction had 5 bases not matched to a gene; V was cut back by 0 bases and J by 1 base. DNA for the CDR3: TGTGCCAGCAGCGTAGGTTTGGGGACAGGGAACACTGAAGCTTTCTTT. It specifies CASSVGLGTGNTEAFF.

V gene TRBV13 combines with J gene TRBJ2-7; 8 nucleotides match TRBD1. Germline V gene sequence: CDR1 PRHDT, CDR2 FYEKMQ (reference sequence). The V gene end was trimmed by 5 bases and the J gene end by 0 bases; junction bases not matched to a gene: 0. The CDR3 sequence is 13 residues long. This CDR3 reads CASSGQGSYEQYF. CDR3 sequence (DNA): TGTGCCAGCAGCGGACAGGGCTCCTACGAGCAGTACTTC. Full variable domain (remainder filled in from reference TRBV13 and TRBJ2-7): AAGVIQSPRHLIKEKRETATLKCYPIPRHDTVYWYQQGPGQDPQFLISFYEKMQSDKGSIPDRFSAQQFSDYHSELNMSSLELGDSALYFCASSGQGSYEQYFGPGTRLTVT.

The rearrangement links TRBV6-5 to TRBJ2-1, with 10 bases fitting TRBD1. From germline, CDR1 is MNHEY and CDR2 SVGAGI. The CDR3 loop spans 14 amino acids. Trimming removed 4 bases from V and 11 bases from J; junction bases left unmatched: 8. The CDR3 DNA follows: TGTGCCAGCAGTTGGGGCGGGACAGGGGACAAGCAGTTCTTC. This codes for CASSWGGTGDKQFF.

The chain has TRBV5-4 and TRBJ2-7; TRBD2 aligns across 15 bases. The CDR3 has 16 amino acids. The V gene end was trimmed by 1 base and the J gene end by 7 bases; junction bases not matched to a gene: 6. CDR1 is SGHNT and CDR2 is YYREEE in the germline V gene (reference sequence). This CDR3 reads CASSLPGTSGGREQYF. As DNA, the CDR3 is TGTGCCAGCAGCTTGCCCGGGACTAGCGGGGGGCGGGAGCAGTACTTC.

The genes are TRBV10-3 and TRBJ1-6; the match to TRBD1 covers 7 bases. The CDR3 extends over 14 amino acids. V shed 10 bases, J shed 5 bases, and the junction held 8 bases outside the gene matches. In germline, CDR1 is ENHRY, CDR2 SYGVKD. The chain's CDR3 is CASKVGQNNSPLHF. The DNA for the CDR3 is TGTGCCAGCAAGGTGGGACAGAATAATTCACCCCTCCACTTT.